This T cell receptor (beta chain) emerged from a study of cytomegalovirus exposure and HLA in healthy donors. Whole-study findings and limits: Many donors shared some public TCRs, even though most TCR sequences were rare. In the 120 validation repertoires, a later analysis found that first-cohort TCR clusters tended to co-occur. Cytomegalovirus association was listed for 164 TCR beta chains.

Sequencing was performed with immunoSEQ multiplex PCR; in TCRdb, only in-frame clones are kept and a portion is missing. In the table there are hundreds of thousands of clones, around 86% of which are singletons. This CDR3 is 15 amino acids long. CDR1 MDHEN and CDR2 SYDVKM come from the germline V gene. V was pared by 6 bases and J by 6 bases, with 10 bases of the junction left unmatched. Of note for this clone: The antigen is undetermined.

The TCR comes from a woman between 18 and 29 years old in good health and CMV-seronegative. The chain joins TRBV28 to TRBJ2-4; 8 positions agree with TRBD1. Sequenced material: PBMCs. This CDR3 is CASRPGQGRGNIQYF. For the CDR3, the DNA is TGTGCCAGCAGACCTGGACAGGGACGTGGAAACATTCAGTACTTC.